These T cell receptor beta chains were read from a single sample in a study of blood T cell repertoires in COVID-19. Profiling relied on immunoSEQ multiplex PCR, and the TCRdb table lists in-frame clones only, not all of them. Of under 250,000 clones in the sample, roughly four fifths are singletons; the top ten hold approximately 1.3%. Sequencing was performed on PBMCs or T cells enriched from blood (not recorded which). These receptors originate from a middle-aged woman with acute COVID-19. Each CDR3 is given with its conserved first and last residue. D genes are given only for firm matches. Clone size is shown for a subset of rows, as once, few, many or a class of expanded clone.

CDR3 DNA: TGTGCCAGCAGTGAGAGAACAGGGGGCAGCCAGCCCCAGCATTTT
CDR3 protein: CASSERTGGSQPQHF
clone size: once
J gene: TRBJ1-5
D gene: TRBD1
V gene: TRBV2

CDR3 DNA: TGTGCCAGCAGCCCGACTAGCGGGAAGGAGAGGTACAATGAGCAGTTCTTC
CDR3 protein: CASSPTSGKERYNEQFF
clone size: -
J gene: TRBJ2-1
D gene: TRBD2
V gene: TRBV14

CDR3 DNA: TGTGCCAGTAACGGACAGGTCTACAATGAGCAGTTCTTC
CDR3 protein: CASNGQVYNEQFF
clone size: -
J gene: TRBJ2-1
D gene: TRBD1
V gene: TRBV19

CDR3 DNA: TGTGCCAGCAGACCCGGACTAGCTAGCACAGATACGCAGTATTTT
CDR3 protein: CASRPGLASTDTQYF
clone size: -
J gene: TRBJ2-3
D gene: TRBD2
V gene: TRBV27

CDR3 DNA: TGCGCCAGCAGCTCCTCCGGGGTTTACGAGCAGTACTTC
CDR3 protein: CASSSSGVYEQYF
clone size: few
J gene: TRBJ2-7
D gene: -
V gene: TRBV5-1

CDR3 DNA: TGTGCCAGCAGCACAGACAGGGTGGGCTACAATGAGCAGTTCTTC
CDR3 protein: CASSTDRVGYNEQFF
clone size: -
J gene: TRBJ2-1
D gene: TRBD1
V gene: TRBV7-2

CDR3 DNA: TGTTACAGGTACTTTATGTGCTACACCTTC
CDR3 protein: CYRYFMCYTF
clone size: -
J gene: TRBJ1-2
D gene: -
V gene: TRBV6-5

CDR3 DNA: TGTGCCTCCATGTTCTCGGGATCCTACGAGCAGTACTTC
CDR3 protein: CASMFSGSYEQYF
clone size: -
J gene: TRBJ2-7
D gene: -
V gene: TRBV30

CDR3 DNA: TGTGCCAGCGGGCGGGACAGAGGGGCGTATTCACCCCTCCACTTT
CDR3 protein: CASGRDRGAYSPLHF
clone size: -
J gene: TRBJ1-6
D gene: TRBD1
V gene: TRBV19

CDR3 DNA: TGTGCCAGCAGTTTAGTTCCCTGGACAGAAGCTTTCTTT
CDR3 protein: CASSLVPWTEAFF
clone size: once
J gene: TRBJ1-1
D gene: -
V gene: TRBV27

CDR3 DNA: TGCGCCAGCAGCTTGGGGGGTAGCGGGAAAGAGACCCAGTACTTC
CDR3 protein: CASSLGGSGKETQYF
clone size: few
J gene: TRBJ2-5
D gene: TRBD2
V gene: TRBV5-1

CDR3 DNA: TGTGCCATCAGTGAGAGGGGATGGGAGCAGTACTTC
CDR3 protein: CAISERGWEQYF
clone size: -
J gene: TRBJ2-7
D gene: -
V gene: TRBV10-3

CDR3 DNA: TGTGCCAGCAGTGAAATTAGCGGGGGGGCCGATGAGCAGTTCTTC
CDR3 protein: CASSEISGGADEQFF
clone size: -
J gene: TRBJ2-1
D gene: TRBD2
V gene: TRBV6-1

CDR3 DNA: TGTGCCAGCAGCTTTAACGGGAGGAGTGAGCAGTTCTTC
CDR3 protein: CASSFNGRSEQFF
clone size: -
J gene: TRBJ2-1
D gene: TRBD2
V gene: TRBV11-2

CDR3 DNA: TGCGCCAGCAGCTTGGGGGGACTAGCGGGAGGGCTAGGCGATGAGCAGTTCTTC
CDR3 protein: CASSLGGLAGGLGDEQFF
clone size: -
J gene: TRBJ2-1
D gene: TRBD2
V gene: TRBV5-1

CDR3 DNA: TGTGCCAGTAGCGGACAGGGGATGGGGGTGTACGAGCAGTACTTC
CDR3 protein: CASSGQGMGVYEQYF
clone size: few
J gene: TRBJ2-7
D gene: TRBD1
V gene: TRBV19

CDR3 DNA: TGTGCCAGCAGCGTAGCTGGAGCTGGGGCCAACGTCCTGACTTTC
CDR3 protein: CASSVAGAGANVLTF
clone size: -
J gene: TRBJ2-6
D gene: -
V gene: TRBV9

CDR3 DNA: TGCGCCAGCAGCCCCCCTGGACAGCCGAACACTGAAGCTTTCTTT
CDR3 protein: CASSPPGQPNTEAFF
clone size: -
J gene: TRBJ1-1
D gene: -
V gene: TRBV10-1

CDR3 DNA: TGTGCCAGTAGTATGTCGGACATCTCTGGAAACACCATATATTTT
CDR3 protein: CASSMSDISGNTIYF
clone size: -
J gene: TRBJ1-3
D gene: -
V gene: TRBV19

CDR3 DNA: TGTGCCAGCAGTATCCGGACAGGGTTAAATCAGCCCCAGCATTTT
CDR3 protein: CASSIRTGLNQPQHF
clone size: -
J gene: TRBJ1-5
D gene: TRBD1
V gene: TRBV27